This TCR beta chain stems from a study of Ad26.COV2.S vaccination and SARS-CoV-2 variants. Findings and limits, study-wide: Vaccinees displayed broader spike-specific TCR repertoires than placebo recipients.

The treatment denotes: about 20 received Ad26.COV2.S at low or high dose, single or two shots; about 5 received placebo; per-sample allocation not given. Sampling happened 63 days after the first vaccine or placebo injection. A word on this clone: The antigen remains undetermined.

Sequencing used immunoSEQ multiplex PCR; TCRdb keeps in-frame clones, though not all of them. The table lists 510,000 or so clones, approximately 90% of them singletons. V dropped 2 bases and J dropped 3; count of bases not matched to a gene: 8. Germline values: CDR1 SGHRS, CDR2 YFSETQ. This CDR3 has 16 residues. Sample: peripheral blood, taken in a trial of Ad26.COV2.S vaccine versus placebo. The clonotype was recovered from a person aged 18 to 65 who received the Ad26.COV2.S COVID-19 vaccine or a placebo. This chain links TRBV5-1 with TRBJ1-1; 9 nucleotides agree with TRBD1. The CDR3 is CASSFKQGAGDTEAFF. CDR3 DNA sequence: TGCGCCAGCAGCTTTAAACAGGGGGCAGGCGACACTGAAGCTTTCTTT.